This TCR beta chain was sequenced in a study of blood T cell repertoires in COVID-19 (dated by TCRdb to the early 2020s). Regarding the study in general: Samples covering the acute and convalescent phases of COVID-19 were provided by collaborators in the United States, Italy and Spain. The material from the prospective study consisted of cDNA or gDNA derived from T cells, B-cell-depleted T cells, or PBMCs. The dataset comprised deeply sampled blood TCRbeta repertoires from subjects exposed to, actively infected with, or recovered from COVID-19. The repertoires were made available in a free public database intended to serve as a resource for research on the immune response to SARS-CoV-2. The samples were drawn from two sources: the first 160 participants of the ongoing ImmuneRACE study, and about 1,300 subjects contributed by 6 global collaborators. The sample metadata nearly always contained a de-identified subject ID, COVID-19 status, age in years and sex. HLA class I and class II types, where available, came from metadata supplied by the sample provider rather than from assay-based typing. General study outcomes and caveats: Clinical and demographic metadata were provided uncurated, with the amount varying by source and participant.

To note about this clone: What this receptor recognizes is not known. Base qualities are missing; no much larger clone stands one base away.

TCRbeta CDR3 regions were amplified from genomic DNA by means of the immunoSEQ Assay, a bias-controlled multiplex PCR. Per the original workflow: Nucleated cell counts per sample were estimated from amplification of reference gene primers within the assay. To quantify the absolute abundance of each unique TCRbeta CDR3 rearrangement, sequence reads were collapsed and filtered. For each sample, productive Simpson clonality was calculated as the square root of Simpson's diversity index across productive rearrangements. TCRdb mirrors the immuneACCESS table, restricted to in-frame sequences. Some clones are absent from its copies; in checked studies, under half trace to an unresolved V gene, and the reason for the others is unknown. The DNA gave D and trimming, while V, J and clone size come from that table. This sample holds over 250,000 clones; 90% were observed only once. Together, the top ten hold around 1.1% of the sample.

Participants in the prospective study were enrolled through a virtual design, were aged about 18 to 90 years, and lived in fewer than 30 United States geographic areas. To assign participants to cohorts, the prospective study relied on clinical history that participants themselves reported in a screening survey and a study questionnaire. For ImmuneRACE Cohort 3, a participant was defined as recovered based on two consecutive negative NP/OP PCR tests, clearance by a healthcare professional, or resolution of symptoms. Mobile phlebotomists in the prospective study collected whole blood, serum and a nasopharyngeal or oropharyngeal swab from every participant. Participants in the prospective study had the option to provide additional blood draws and questionnaires over a 2-month period. Before DNA extraction, prospective study blood samples were shipped either frozen or at room temperature. This TCR came from a woman in her 30s who had recovered from COVID-19. The source material was PBMCs or T cells enriched from blood (not recorded which).

The CDR3 region has the sequence CASSYSITGYEQYF. The DNA is TGTGCCAGCAGTTACTCGATAACCGGTTACGAGCAGTACTTC. The V and J genes are TRBV6-2 or TRBV6-3 and TRBJ2-7, with the D gene call left open. The CDR3 measures 14 amino acids from cysteine to phenylalanine. The DNA shown is the 42-base CDR3, in frame from base 1. The germline V gene specifies MNHEY as CDR1 and SVGEGT as CDR2. Trimming takes 0 bases from V and 4 bases from J, and the germline ends sit 10 bases apart.